This TCR beta chain was sequenced for a study of tumor-infiltrating lymphocytes in primary liver carcinoma. The tissue used was unsorted bulk material of about 17-33 mg. RNA and DNA were co-extracted from it with the AllPrep DNA/RNA mini kit. Concerning this clonotype itself: The junction does not match germline at one end; this may be a read error.

From roughly 0.45 ug total RNA, TCR beta cDNA was generated with a primer in the constant region. Amplification in three nested multiplex PCR rounds with slightly modified ARM-PCR gave rise to TCR beta libraries. For roughly 10 cycles apiece, the opening two PCR rounds ran with TRBV1-TRBV30 forward primers and a C-beta reverse primer. From the multiplex PCR reads, TCRdb called clonotypes with MiXCR, one entry per CDR3 protein. The table lists roughly 200,000 distinct CDR3 sequences, around four fifths of them singletons. The germline V gene has CDR1 SGHAT and CDR2 FQNNGV. The CDR3 is made up of 14 amino acids.

The TCR was taken from a man aged 35 to 55 with primary liver carcinoma and hepatitis B virus infection. The chain recombines TRBV11-2 with TRBJ2-7; no reliable D call. Sequenced sample: tumor tissue from primary liver carcinoma. The CDR3: CASSSNMNSYELYF. CDR3 nucleotides: TGTGCCAGCAGCTCTAACATGAATTCCTACGAGCTGTACTTC.